The 25 T cell receptor beta chains below were found in one sample sequenced in a study of glioma-infiltrating T cells. Using RNA template, CDR3s of TCR alpha and beta were amplified with iRepertoire arm-PCR. One entry per CDR3 protein, called by TCRdb with MiXCR from the multiplex PCR reads. This table holds fewer than 200,000 distinct CDR3 sequences, around 42% found once. Sequences were obtained from glioma tissue, nonneoplastic brain tissue, or PBMCs (not recorded which). Receptor source: a human donor with low-grade glioma or glioblastoma, undergoing nonglioma brain surgery, or in good health (not recorded which).

This clonotype came up a few times. The chain links TRBV19 to TRBJ2-7; 9 nucleotides align to TRBD1. The J segment lost 6 bases and the V segment lost 4 bases, leaving 7 bases of the junction unmatched. Germline V gives CDR1 LNHDA, CDR2 SQIVND (reference sequence). The CDR3 totals 14 residues. This CDR3 is CASSKWTGEAEQYF. Here the CDR3 DNA reads TGTGCCAGTAGTAAATGGACAGGGGAGGCCGAGCAGTACTTC.

Concerning this clonotype: This clone may be a read error of a much larger clone one base away. V gene TRBV5-4 combines with J gene TRBJ2-3; D remains ambiguous. With 0 bases removed from V and 0 bases from J, the gap between germline ends came to 5 bases. Looked up from germline, CDR1 is SGHNT and CDR2 is YYREEE (reference sequence). This CDR3 region has 14 residues. CDR3 region: CASSLGLSTDTQYF. As DNA, the CDR3 is TGTGCCAGCAGCTTGGGGCTAAGCACAGATACGCAGTATTTT.

This clonotype has a single count. This clone may be a read error of a much larger clone one base away. The chain recombines TRBV27 with TRBJ1-1, with 9 bases fitting TRBD1. The germline CDR1 and CDR2 sequences are MNHEY and SMNVEV (reference sequence). The CDR3 has 14 residues. DNA for the CDR3: TGTGCCAGCAGCCCCGGGACAGGGAACGCTGAAGCTTTCTTT. This codes for CASSPGTGNAEAFF.

The gene calls are TRBV10-1 and TRBJ2-1; 7 bases align to TRBD2. CDR3 length equals 16 residues. Germline CDR1 WNHNN, CDR2 SYGVQD (reference sequence). V trimming: 4 bases; J trimming: 3 bases; junction bases outside the gene matches: 9. The CDR3 here is CASSGRQASGYNEQFF. CDR3 nucleotide sequence: TGCGCCAGCAGTGGTCGGCAGGCTAGCGGCTACAATGAGCAGTTCTTC.

This clonotype was recorded at least ten times. The rearrangement joins TRBV20-1 to TRBJ2-6, with TRBD1 as a possible D gene (5 bases). Germline values: CDR1 DFQATT, CDR2 SNEGSKA (reference sequence). The CDR3 spans 13 residues. With 4 bases removed from V and 4 bases from J, the gap between germline ends came to 8 bases. CDR3 protein: CSATRGGANVLTF. DNA of the CDR3: TGCAGTGCTACTAGGGGCGGGGCCAACGTCCTGACTTTC.

This clonotype appeared many times. The chain links TRBV20-1 to TRBJ2-3; D may be TRBD2 (7 bases). The CDR3 has 13 residues. The V end lost 6 bases, the J end lost 0 bases, and 10 bases lay between the germline ends. The V gene's germline CDR1 is DFQATT and CDR2 SNEGSKA (reference sequence). Written as DNA, the CDR3 is TGCAGTGCGCGGGGGCAAAGCACAGATACGCAGTATTTT. The encoded protein is CSARGQSTDTQYF.

This clonotype was counted only a few times. A much larger clone differs by one base, so this may be a read error. The chain carries TRBV20-1 and TRBJ2-1; TRBD2 matches 9 bases. Germline CDR1 and CDR2: DFQATT and SNEGSKA (reference sequence). The CDR3 length is 14 residues. Here the CDR3 reads CSADIAGAYNEQLF. CDR3 nucleotide sequence: TGCAGTGCTGATATAGCGGGGGCCTACAATGAGCAGCTCTTC.

The chain is built from TRBV20-1 and TRBJ2-1; 8 nucleotides agree with TRBD2. Germline V gene data show CDR1 as DFQATT and CDR2 as SNEGSKA (reference sequence). The CDR3 is made up of 13 amino acids. V was pared by 3 bases and J by 7 bases, with 5 bases of the junction left unmatched. The CDR3 sequence: CSARGLEQNEQFF. The CDR3 DNA reads as TGCAGTGCTAGGGGACTAGAGCAGAATGAGCAGTTCTTC.

This clonotype was seen more than once but under ten times. The rearrangement uses TRBV19 and TRBJ1-6; D is ambiguous. Germline V CDR1 and CDR2: LNHDA, SQIVND (reference sequence). V was clipped by 3 bases and J by 7 bases, with 10 bases between them. The CDR3 covers 14 residues. In DNA, the CDR3 is TGTGCCAGTAGTATTTCCGGGAACAATTCACCCCTCCACTTT. It is translated as CASSISGNNSPLHF.

About this clonotype itself: This may stem from a read error, because a much larger clone lies one nucleotide away. The chain is built from TRBV2 and TRBJ1-4; D not resolved. Deletions cut 8 bases from V and 1 base from J, with 8 bases between. CDR1 is SNHLY and CDR2 is FYNNEI in the germline V gene. The CDR3 is 13 amino acids. The CDR3 is CASVLGTNEKLFF. The CDR3 region has the DNA TGTGCCAGCGTCCTGGGAACTAATGAAAAACTGTTTTTT.

With respect to this clonotype: Being one base from a much bigger clone, this may be a read error. The chain carries TRBV4-1 and TRBJ2-1; 8 bases line up with TRBD2. The CDR3 has 15 residues. Germline V CDR1 and CDR2: MGHRA, YSYEKL. V lost 4 bases and J lost 8; bases outside the gene matches: 10. In DNA form, the CDR3 reads TGCGCCAGCAGCCCGGGGGTAGCGGGATGGTATGAGCAGTTCTTC. As protein: CASSPGVAGWYEQFF.

This chain connects TRBV9 to TRBJ2-5, with 14 bases aligning to TRBD2. V lost 3 bases to trimming and J lost 0 bases; unmatched junction nucleotides: 13. The CDR3 runs 20 residues. Germline V gene sequence: CDR1 SGDLS, CDR2 YYNGEE. The CDR3 DNA reads as TGTGCCAGCAGCGCCGACTTGGGACTAGCGGGAGACCCGTACCAAGAGACCCAGTACTTC. Encoded protein: CASSADLGLAGDPYQETQYF. The full variable domain, in which reference TRBV9 and TRBJ2-5 provide the parts outside the CDR3, is DSGVTQTPKHLITATGQRVTLRCSPRSGDLSVYWYQQSLDQGLQFLIQYYNGEERAKGNILERFSAQQFPDLHSELNLSSLELGDSALYFCASSADLGLAGDPYQETQYFGPGTRLLVL.

This clonotype has at least ten counts. The chain uses TRBV6-1 and TRBJ2-7, with TRBD2 identical over 8 bases. Germline V gene data show CDR1 as MNHNS and CDR2 as SASEGT. CDR3 length: 14 amino acids. Trimming removed 5 bases from V and 1 base from J; junction bases left unmatched: 4. CDR3 sequence (DNA): TGTGCCAGCAGTTCGGGACTAGGGTCCTACGAGCAGTACTTC. It codes for CASSSGLGSYEQYF.

This clonotype was seen ten or more times. The rearrangement links TRBV20-1 to TRBJ1-5; D gene unclear. Trimming took 7 bases from V and 2 from J, leaving 12 bases between them. Germline V CDR1 and CDR2: DFQATT, SNEGSKA (reference sequence). This CDR3 is built from 13 residues. The CDR3: CSVESVGNQPQHF. The CDR3 DNA is TGCAGTGTAGAATCGGTGGGCAATCAGCCCCAGCATTTT.

The rearrangement links TRBV24-1 to TRBJ2-7; 8 bases line up with TRBD1. From germline, CDR1 is KGHDR and CDR2 SFDVKD. Germline trimming cut 7 bases from V and 2 bases from J; bases unmatched to any gene: 12. There are 16 residues in the CDR3. The CDR3, as DNA: TGTGCCACCAGGCGGCAGGGGGCCAAAAGTCCCTACGAGCAGTACTTC. Translated, it gives CATRRQGAKSPYEQYF.

This clonotype turned up a few times. The rearrangement joins TRBV24-1 to TRBJ2-1, with 7 positions matching TRBD1. V was clipped by 4 bases and J by 2 bases; unmatched bases: 7. This CDR3 spans 16 amino acids. Germline CDR1 reads KGHDR; CDR2 reads SFDVKD. The CDR3: CATSETDRDPYNEQFF. The DNA of the CDR3 is TGTGCCACCAGTGAGACCGACAGGGACCCCTACAATGAGCAGTTCTTC.

As regards this clonotype: A read error may explain this, as a much larger clone is one base away. The genes are TRBV28 and TRBJ2-1; 8 nucleotides match TRBD2. This CDR3 comprises 16 residues. Germline CDR1 is MDHEN and CDR2 is SYDVKM. After removal of 6 bases from V and 4 bases from J, the junction contained 11 bases not matched to a gene. The CDR3: CASSWSGTRGYNEQFF. The DNA of the CDR3 is TGTGCCAGCAGCTGGTCCGGGACTAGAGGGTACAATGAGCAGTTCTTC.

This clonotype was seen a few times. The V and J genes are TRBV24-1 and TRBJ2-1; possible D gene TRBD1, 6 bases. Germline V gives CDR1 KGHDR, CDR2 SFDVKD. Trimming pared 4 bases from V and 8 bases from J, leaving 23 bases between. The CDR3 is made up of 17 amino acids. This CDR3 reads CATSDPDSPGWLDEQFF. DNA for the CDR3: TGTGCCACCAGTGACCCGGACAGCCCCGGGTGGCTCGATGAGCAGTTCTTC.

The V and J genes are TRBV4-1 and TRBJ2-5; D not resolved. This CDR3 is 13 amino acids long. Trimming pared 4 bases from V and 5 bases from J, leaving 11 bases between. Germline V CDR1 and CDR2: MGHRA, YSYEKL. CDR3 in DNA: TGCGCCAGCAGCCGTCTGCAGGCCGAGACCCAGTACTTC. Its protein is CASSRLQAETQYF.

A note on this clonotype: This may be a read error: a much more frequent sequence differs by one nucleotide. The chain recombines TRBV20-1 with TRBJ2-2, with a possible D match to TRBD2 (5 bases). The CDR3 has 14 residues. Germline lookup yields CDR1 DFQATT and CDR2 SNEGSKA (reference sequence). The CDR3 region is CSASTQANTGELVF. The DNA of the CDR3 is TGCAGTGCTAGTACCCAGGCGAACACCGGGGAGCTGGTTTTT.

The chain uses TRBV9 and TRBJ2-1; 8 bases are shared with TRBD1. The V gene end was trimmed by 0 bases and the J gene end by 7 bases; junction bases not matched to a gene: 12. Per the germline V gene, CDR1 is SGDLS and CDR2 is YYNGEE. The CDR3 sequence is 17 residues long. The CDR3 is CASSVVGQGGGVNEQFF. The CDR3 DNA follows: TGTGCCAGCAGCGTAGTTGGACAGGGTGGGGGAGTGAATGAGCAGTTCTTC. The full variable domain, its missing parts supplied by reference TRBV9 and TRBJ2-1, is DSGVTQTPKHLITATGQRVTLRCSPRSGDLSVYWYQQSLDQGLQFLIQYYNGEERAKGNILERFSAQQFPDLHSELNLSSLELGDSALYFCASSVVGQGGGVNEQFFGPGTRLTVL.

For this clonotype: The conserved final phenylalanine or tryptophan is absent from the CDR3, which likely points to a read error. The J gene is TRBJ2-2, the V gene TRBV7-2; 8 bases line up with TRBD2. Germline V gene sequence: CDR1 SGHTA, CDR2 FQGNSA. With 6 bases clipped from V and 1 base from J, the junction kept 7 bases outside the gene matches. The CDR3 length is 16 residues. CDR3 DNA: TGTGCCAGCAGATTAAATAGCGGGGAGAACACCGGGGAGCTGTTTTCT. It codes for CASRLNSGENTGELFS.

This clonotype was observed a few times. The chain carries TRBV9 and TRBJ1-1; unclear D gene. Trimming left V 1 base short and J 0 bases short, with 10 bases between. The CDR3 has 15 amino acids. The germline V gene encodes CDR1 SGDLS and CDR2 YYNGEE. CDR3 sequence reads: CASSVLQDMNTEAFF. The CDR3 DNA follows: TGTGCCAGCAGCGTACTGCAGGATATGAACACTGAAGCTTTCTTT.

A few counts support this clonotype. The chain joins TRBV2 to TRBJ2-7; 11 nucleotides agree with TRBD1. The CDR3 runs 16 residues. Germline CDR1 and CDR2: SNHLY and FYNNEI. V was clipped by 7 bases and J by 2 bases; unmatched bases: 10. The CDR3: CASTPLEGQGAYEQYF. CDR3 in DNA: TGTGCCAGCACTCCGTTAGAGGGACAGGGGGCCTACGAGCAGTACTTC.

About this clonotype: This may arise from a read error, as a much more abundant clone is one base away. The rearrangement joins TRBV15 to TRBJ2-7; 8 positions match TRBD2. The CDR3 loop spans 15 amino acids. Germline V gives CDR1 LNHNV, CDR2 YYDKDF (reference sequence). Written as DNA, the CDR3 is TGTGCCACCAGCAGAGAGCGGGAGGCCTTCCACGAGAAGTACTTC. Protein: CATSREREAFHEKYF.